This TCR beta chain was recovered during a study of blood T cell repertoires in COVID-19. Across the study: The United States, Italy and Spain were the sources of the acute and convalescent COVID-19 samples. The analysed material was cDNA or gDNA that came from T cells, B-cell-depleted T cells, or PBMCs.

As processed by the authors: Estimation of nucleated cell counts was performed using reference gene primer amplification. Libraries were prepared by immunoSEQ multiplex PCR; TCRdb keeps only in-frame clonotypes and omits some of them. For V, J and clone size, that table is used; D and trimming come from the DNA. Among 200,000 or so clones listed, 85% to 90% were seen once. Trimming removed 2 bases at V and 5 bases at J, with 19 bases between. This CDR3 comprises 17 residues. Germline V gives CDR1 MDHEN, CDR2 SYDVKM. The sample taken for sequencing was peripheral blood. This chain joins TRBV28 and TRBJ2-1; the D is unclear. This clonotype originated in a woman aged 70-85 years with acute or convalescent COVID-19. The chain's CDR3 is CASSLTVVRHLDNEQFF. The CDR3 coding sequence is TGTGCCAGCAGTTTAACGGTGGTCCGCCATTTAGACAATGAGCAGTTCTTC.